Presented here are 3 T cell receptor beta chains from one specimen sequenced in a study of shared clonotypes between healthy human individuals. The table came from immunoSEQ multiplex PCR; TCRdb's copy has only in-frame clones and leaves some out. The data hold over 950,000 clones, with 70% to 80% observed a single time. Sequencing was carried out using memory CD4+ T cells from PBMCs. Indicated subset: CD45RA-negative fraction. The receptors come from a man between 18 and 29 years old in good health. Some clones in this sample may be carry-over from other donors' samples.

The sample holds many counts of this clone. The chain has TRBV27 and TRBJ2-7; no clear D. Germline loops: CDR1 MNHEY, CDR2 SMNVEV (reference sequence). CDR3 size: 14 residues. The V and J ends lost 3 bases and 4 bases respectively, with 13 bases between them. CDR3 nucleotide sequence: TGTGCCAGCAGTTTCGCCCTACGGAAATACGAGCAGTACTTC. Amino acid sequence: CASSFALRKYEQYF.

The chain couples TRBV5-6 to TRBJ2-5; 7 nucleotides line up with TRBD1. The CDR3 runs 12 residues. Germline values: CDR1 SGHDT, CDR2 YYEEEE. J gave up 5 bases and V 4 bases, and 2 bases lay outside the gene matches. This CDR3 is CASSRQGETQYF. The CDR3 DNA reads as TGTGCCAGCAGCAGACAGGGTGAGACCCAGTACTTC.

In its sample, this clone was seen a few times. This clone may be a read error of a much larger clone one base away. This CDR3 is also generated by other DNA sequences in the sample. This chain uses TRBV5-4 with TRBJ1-2; D remains unclear. Germline values: CDR1 SGHNT, CDR2 YYREEE (reference sequence). The CDR3 loop spans 12 amino acids. The germline V and J ends were trimmed by 4 bases and 4 bases, with 8 bases remaining between them. As DNA, the CDR3 is TGTGCCAGCAGCCTGGAAACCTATGGCTACACCTTC. This gives the protein CASSLETYGYTF.